Below, 14 T cell receptor beta chains from the same sample are listed, as sequenced in a study of glioma-infiltrating T cells after dendritic cell vaccination. The method was immunoSEQ multiplex PCR; TCRdb's version includes in-frame clones alone and lacks a portion of them. The sample lists tens of thousands of clones; 85% were seen once. Time point in this sample: after dendritic cell vaccination, including at tumor progression/relapse. The sample consisted of blood, taken after dendritic cell vaccination. These receptors all stem from a human donor with glioblastoma.

This chain joins TRBV6-5 and TRBJ1-2, with 8 nucleotides matching TRBD1. The CDR3 totals 13 residues. V lost 6 bases, J lost 4 bases, and 4 bases stayed unmatched. CDR1 is MNHEY, CDR2 SVGAGI, per germline. The CDR3 DNA reads as TGTGCCAGCAGGTTTGACAGGGGCTATGGCTACACCTTC. This encodes CASRFDRGYGYTF.

This chain connects TRBV6-5 to TRBJ2-7; D gene uncertain. V dropped 7 bases and J dropped 0 bases, with 10 bases sitting between them. The CDR3 runs 13 residues. The germline CDR1 and CDR2 sequences are MNHEY and SVGAGI. CDR3 amino acids: CASMGSPSYEQYF. For the CDR3, the DNA is TGTGCCAGCATGGGCTCACCCTCCTACGAGCAGTACTTC.

The rearrangement joins TRBV27 to TRBJ1-1; the D is unclear. CDR1 is MNHEY, CDR2 SMNVEV, per germline (reference sequence). The CDR3 is 15 amino acids. V was cut by 4 bases and J by 1 base, with 13 bases left in between. CDR3 sequence reads: CASSSSPAQNTEAFF. CDR3 bases: TGTGCCAGCAGTTCTAGCCCTGCACAGAACACTGAAGCTTTCTTT.

This chain links TRBV7-6 with TRBJ2-5, with TRBD1 as a possible D gene (6 bases). Germline V gives CDR1 SGHVS, CDR2 FNYEAQ. The V gene lost 5 bases and the J gene lost 2 bases, with 9 bases spanning the gap. The CDR3 loop spans 13 amino acids. The CDR3 sequence: CASSEGQQETQYF. The CDR3 region has the DNA TGTGCCAGCAGCGAGGGACAACAAGAGACCCAGTACTTC. Together with reference TRBV7-6 and TRBJ2-5, the CDR3 gives the full variable domain: GAGVSQSPRYKVTKRGQDVALRCDPISGHVSLYWYRQALGQGPEFLTYFNYEAQQDKSGLPNDRFSAERPEGSISTLTIQRTEQRDSAMYRCASSEGQQETQYFGPGTRLLVL.

The sample holds one count of this clone. The chain's CDR3 is CASSTDRVNGYTF. The CDR3 DNA sequence: TGTGCCAGCAGCACCGACAGGGTTAATGGCTACACCTTC. The V and J genes are TRBV28 and TRBJ1-2, with TRBD1 matching 7 bases. The CDR3 runs to 13 residues. CDR1 is MDHEN and CDR2 is SYDVKM in the germline V gene. The ends lost 6 bases at V and 6 bases at J; junction bases unmatched: 7.

The rearrangement uses TRBV20-1 and TRBJ2-1; tentative D call: TRBD1 (5 bases). CDR1 DFQATT and CDR2 SNEGSKA come from the germline V gene (reference sequence). Trimming pared 5 bases from V and 7 bases from J, leaving 6 bases between. There are 10 residues in the CDR3. The CDR3 DNA reads as TGCAGTGCTGCAGGGAATGAGCAGTTCTTC. This codes for CSAAGNEQFF.

This chain links TRBV5-1 with TRBJ1-4, with 7 bases identical to TRBD1. After removal of 4 bases from V and 13 bases from J, the junction contained 10 bases not matched to a gene. The CDR3 consists of 13 residues. The germline gives CDR1 SGHRS, CDR2 YFSETQ. CDR3 sequence (DNA): TGCGCCAGCAGCCTGAACCGACAGGGACGACTGTTTTTT. This codes for CASSLNRQGRLFF.

The chain recombines TRBV5-6 with TRBJ2-7; the D is unclear. Germline CDR1 and CDR2: SGHDT and YYEEEE. The CDR3 is 12 amino acids. The V end lost 2 bases, the J end lost 3 bases, and 6 bases lay between the germline ends. CDR3 in amino acids: CASSLNSYEQYF. The DNA of the CDR3 is TGTGCCAGCAGCTTAAACAGCTACGAGCAGTACTTC. The full variable domain, with the rest looked up from reference TRBV5-6 and TRBJ2-7, is DAGVTQSPTHLIKTRGQQVTLRCSPKSGHDTVSWYQQALGQGPQFIFQYYEEEERQRGNFPDRFSGHQFPNYSSELNVNALLLGDSALYLCASSLNSYEQYFGPGTRLTVT.

The chain couples TRBV25-1 to TRBJ2-7, with D possibly being TRBD1 (5 bases). Trimming left V 7 bases short and J 5 bases short, with 9 bases between. Germline V CDR1 and CDR2: MGHDK, SYGVNS. The CDR3 spans 11 residues. DNA for the CDR3: TGTGCCAGCAACTTACAGGACGAGCAGTACTTC. It codes for CASNLQDEQYF.

The V call is TRBV5-6, the J call TRBJ2-1, with D possibly matching TRBD2 (7 bases). Trimming pared 5 bases from V and 4 bases from J, leaving 16 bases between. Germline V gene data show CDR1 as SGHDT and CDR2 as YYEEEE. The CDR3 extends over 15 amino acids. The CDR3 region is CASRPRGGSYNEQFF. The CDR3 bases are TGTGCCAGCAGACCCAGGGGCGGGAGTTACAATGAGCAGTTCTTC.

The DNA for the CDR3 is TGTGCCAGCAGCGAGGATCCCGTGTCAGGGCCGGAGACCCAGTACTTC. This gives the protein CASSEDPVSGPETQYF. The rearrangement links TRBV9 to TRBJ2-5; possible D gene TRBD1, 5 bases. The CDR3 length is 16 residues. Per germline, CDR1 SGDLS and CDR2 YYNGEE. Trimming stripped 3 bases from V and 5 bases from J, with 20 bases between.

This clone was seen only once. V usage is TRBV27 and J usage is TRBJ2-3; 10 nucleotides line up with TRBD2. Germline-derived CDR1 and CDR2 are MNHEY and SMNVEV (reference sequence). The CDR3 sequence is 16 residues long. Trimming cost V 5 bases and J 2 bases; bases outside gene matches: 7. The CDR3 loop reads CASSPRAGGSTDTQYF. Here the CDR3 DNA reads TGTGCCAGCAGTCCTCGAGCGGGAGGGTCCACAGATACGCAGTATTTT.

V gene TRBV6-6 combines with J gene TRBJ1-1, with TRBD1 identical over 7 bases. Germline loops: CDR1 MNHNY, CDR2 SVGAGI (reference sequence). The J segment lost 4 bases and the V segment lost 2 bases, leaving 7 bases of the junction unmatched. The CDR3 consists of 15 residues. CDR3 DNA sequence: TGTGCCAGCAGTTACCCAAGGACAGGACGCACTGAAGCTTTCTTT. This sequence encodes CASSYPRTGRTEAFF.

The chain recombines TRBV6-1 with TRBJ1-2; no reliable D call. The length of the CDR3 is 15 residues. The V and J ends lost 3 bases and 2 bases respectively, with 13 bases between them. Looked up from germline, CDR1 is MNHNS and CDR2 is SASEGT. In DNA, the CDR3 is TGTGCCAGCAGTGACGGCGGGAATGGGAACTATGGCTACACCTTC. Translation: CASSDGGNGNYGYTF.